The subject of this entry is one T cell receptor (beta chain). This record comes from a study of T cell changes during pregnancy in multiple sclerosis. This table comes from immunoSEQ multiplex PCR, and its TCRdb copy is limited to in-frame clones, with some not included. Of around 96,000 clones in the sample, roughly 91% are singletons; the top ten hold roughly 4%. CDR3 size: 17 residues. Between the trimmed V and J ends, which lost 7 bases and 4 bases, there was a span of 23 bases. Germline V lookup: CDR1 SGHVS, CDR2 FQNEAQ. The specimen was peripheral blood, collected in the first trimester of pregnancy. The V call is TRBV7-8, the J call TRBJ1-5, with D perhaps matching TRBD1 (5 bases). The origin of this receptor is a female donor with multiple sclerosis, enrolled in a pregnancy study. CDR3 nucleotides: TGTGCCAGCAACCCGGGTGGAGGGACTACGTTGAATCAGCCCCAGCATTTT. As protein: CASNPGGGTTLNQPQHF.